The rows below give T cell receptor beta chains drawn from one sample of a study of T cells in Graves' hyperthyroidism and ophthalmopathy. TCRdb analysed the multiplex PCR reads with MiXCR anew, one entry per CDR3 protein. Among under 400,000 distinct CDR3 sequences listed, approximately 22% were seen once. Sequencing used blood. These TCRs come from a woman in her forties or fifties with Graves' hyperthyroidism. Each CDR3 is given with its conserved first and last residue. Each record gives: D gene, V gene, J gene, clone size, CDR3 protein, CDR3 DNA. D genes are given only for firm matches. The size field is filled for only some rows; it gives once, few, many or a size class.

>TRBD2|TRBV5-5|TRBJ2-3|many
CASSPGASGGTDTQYF
TGTGCCAGCAGCCCTGGAGCTAGCGGGGGCACAGATACGCAGTATTTT
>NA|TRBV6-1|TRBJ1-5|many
CDFNQPQHF
TGTGATTTTAATCAGCCCCAGCATTTT
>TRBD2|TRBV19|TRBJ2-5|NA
CASSRVGTSDKTQYF
TGTGCCAGTAGTCGAGTCGGGACTAGCGATAAGACCCAGTACTTC
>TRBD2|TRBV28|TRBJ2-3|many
CASSLSRLASGRAYTQYF
TGTGCCAGCAGTTTATCCAGGTTGGCTAGCGGGAGGGCCTATACGCAGTATTTT
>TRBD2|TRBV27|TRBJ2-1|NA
CASSFTGEGNEQFF
TGTGCCAGCAGTTTCACGGGGGAGGGCAATGAGCAGTTCTTC
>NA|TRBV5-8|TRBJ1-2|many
CASSLRLGINGYTF
TGTGCCAGCAGCTTGAGGTTGGGAATCAATGGCTACACCTTC
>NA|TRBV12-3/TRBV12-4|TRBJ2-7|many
CASSVSRASYEQYF
TGTGCCAGCAGTGTGAGCCGAGCCTCCTACGAGCAGTACTTC
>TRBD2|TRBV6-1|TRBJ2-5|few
CASSNPKRGYWETQYF
TGTGCCAGCAGTAACCCGAAGCGGGGGTATTGGGAGACCCAGTACTTC
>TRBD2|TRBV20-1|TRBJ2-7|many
CSASSVGLARPEQYF
TGCAGTGCTAGTAGTGTCGGACTAGCGAGACCTGAGCAGTACTTC
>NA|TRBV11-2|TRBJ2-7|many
CASSADTGEQYF
TGTGCCAGCAGCGCCGACACCGGCGAGCAGTACTTC
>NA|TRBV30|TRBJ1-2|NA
CAWSVRSGYTF
TGTGCCTGGAGTGTACGCTCCGGCTACACCTTC
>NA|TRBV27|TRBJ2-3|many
CASSKQPTLYTDTQYF
TGTGCCAGCAGTAAACAACCAACTCTTTACACAGATACGCAGTATTTT
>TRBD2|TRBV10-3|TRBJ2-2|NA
CAIGGLAGDGTGELFF
TGTGCCATCGGGGGACTAGCGGGGGACGGCACCGGGGAGCTGTTTTTT
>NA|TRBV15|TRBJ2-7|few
CATRALRDVSYEQYF
TGTGCCACCAGGGCCCTCCGGGACGTCTCCTACGAGCAGTACTTC
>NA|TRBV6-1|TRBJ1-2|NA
CASSEDRALYYGYTF
TGTGCCAGCAGTGAAGATAGGGCTCTTTACTATGGCTACACCTTC
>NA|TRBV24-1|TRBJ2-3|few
CATGGVGENTQYF
TGTGCCACCGGAGGAGTGGGGGAAAATACGCAGTATTTT
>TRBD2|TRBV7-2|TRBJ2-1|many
CASSFRLAGSTSSYNEQFF
TGTGCCAGCAGCTTCAGGCTAGCGGGATCCACAAGCTCCTACAATGAGCAGTTCTTC
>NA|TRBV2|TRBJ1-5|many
CASSERGYSNQPQHF
TGTGCCAGCAGTGAAAGGGGATATAGCAATCAGCCCCAGCATTTT
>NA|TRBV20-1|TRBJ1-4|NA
CSAGLNRDLGEKLFF
TGCAGTGCTGGCCTTAACCGGGACTTAGGAGAAAAACTGTTTTTC
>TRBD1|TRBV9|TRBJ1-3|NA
CASSVQDRGHGNTIYF
TGTGCCAGCAGCGTCCAGGACAGGGGGCACGGAAACACCATATATTTT
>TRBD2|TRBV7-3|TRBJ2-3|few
CASRVSGRADTQYF
TGCGCCAGCAGGGTGAGCGGGAGGGCGGATACGCAGTATTTT
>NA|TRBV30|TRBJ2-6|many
CAWSVQGPGANVLTF
TGTGCCTGGAGTGTACAGGGACCTGGGGCCAACGTCCTGACTTTC
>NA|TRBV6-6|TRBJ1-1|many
CASSYHGNTEAFF
TGTGCCAGCAGTTACCACGGGAACACTGAAGCTTTCTTT
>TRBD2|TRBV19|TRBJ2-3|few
CASSMGLAGDSDTQYF
TGTGCCAGTAGTATGGGACTAGCGGGAGACTCAGATACGCAGTATTTT
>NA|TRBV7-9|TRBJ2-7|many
CASSRKGDSDYEQYF
TGTGCCAGCAGCCGAAAAGGAGACAGCGACTACGAGCAGTACTTC
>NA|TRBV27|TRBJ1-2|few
CASSASARANYGYTF
TGTGCCAGCAGTGCCTCGGCCAGGGCTAACTATGGCTACACCTTC
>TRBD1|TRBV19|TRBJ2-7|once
CASSPGTGARVAYF
TGTGCCAGTAGTCCCGGGACAGGGGCTAGAGTAGCGTACTTC
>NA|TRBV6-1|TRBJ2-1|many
CASSSNRDLYNEQFF
TGTGCCAGCAGTTCGAACCGGGACTTGTACAATGAGCAGTTCTTC
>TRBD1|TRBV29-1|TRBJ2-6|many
CSVGQVPGANVLTF
TGCAGCGTCGGACAGGTTCCTGGGGCCAACGTCCTGACTTTC
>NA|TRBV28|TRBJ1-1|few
CASSLVMGPMNTEAFF
TGTGCCAGCAGTTTGGTAATGGGCCCCATGAACACTGAAGCTTTCTTT
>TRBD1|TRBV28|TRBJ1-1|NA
CASSLPGQGASMNTEAFF
TGTGCCAGCAGTTTACCGGGACAGGGGGCCTCCATGAACACTGAAGCTTTCTTT
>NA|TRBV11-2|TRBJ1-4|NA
CASSEIRGGRANEKLFF
TGTGCCAGCAGCGAAATACGGGGGGGTCGCGCTAATGAAAAACTGTTTTTT
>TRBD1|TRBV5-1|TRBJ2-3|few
CASRPGQGADTQYF
TGCGCCAGCAGGCCGGGACAGGGCGCAGATACGCAGTATTTT
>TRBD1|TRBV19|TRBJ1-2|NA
CASVDRGLSYGYTF
TGTGCCAGTGTCGACAGGGGGCTCTCCTATGGCTACACCTTC
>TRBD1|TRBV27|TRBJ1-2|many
CASSSYRGPLNYGYTF
TGTGCCAGCAGCTCCTACAGGGGGCCTCTTAACTATGGCTACACCTTC
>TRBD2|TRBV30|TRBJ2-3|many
CAWSVLAGADTQYF
TGTGCCTGGAGTGTCCTAGCGGGCGCAGATACGCAGTATTTT
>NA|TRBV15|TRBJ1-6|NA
CATSRDLQGTSPLHF
TGTGCCACCAGCAGAGATTTGCAGGGGACTTCACCCCTCCACTTT
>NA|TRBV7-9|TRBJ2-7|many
CASSPGRTYEQYF
TGTGCCAGCAGCCCGGGACGGACCTACGAGCAGTACTTC
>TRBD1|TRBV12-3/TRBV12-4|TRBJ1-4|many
CASRRDRGHEKLFF
TGTGCCAGCAGGAGGGACAGGGGGCATGAAAAACTGTTTTTT
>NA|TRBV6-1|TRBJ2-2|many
CASSEWAGNGELFF
TGTGCCAGCAGTGAATGGGCGGGGAACGGGGAGCTGTTTTTT
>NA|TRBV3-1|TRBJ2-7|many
CASDNGPYEQYF
TGTGCCAGCGACAACGGACCCTACGAGCAGTACTTC